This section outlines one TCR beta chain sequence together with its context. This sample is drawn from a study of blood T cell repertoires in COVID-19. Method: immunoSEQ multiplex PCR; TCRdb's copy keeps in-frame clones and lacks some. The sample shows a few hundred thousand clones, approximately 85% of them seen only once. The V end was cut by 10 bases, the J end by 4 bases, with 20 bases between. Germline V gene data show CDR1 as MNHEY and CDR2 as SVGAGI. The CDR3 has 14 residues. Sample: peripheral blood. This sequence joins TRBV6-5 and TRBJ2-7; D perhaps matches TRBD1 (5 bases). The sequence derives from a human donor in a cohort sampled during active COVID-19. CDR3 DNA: TGTGCCACCGCAAGGGGCGACAGCAGGTACGAGCAGTACTTC. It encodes CATARGDSRYEQYF.